Below, one T cell receptor (beta chain) is given with its context. These data belong to a study of blood T cell repertoires in COVID-19. Overall study: The samples span acute and convalescent COVID-19 from the United States, Italy and Spain.

Trimming stripped 5 bases from V and 7 bases from J, with 10 bases between. The CDR3 contains 12 residues. The germline V gene has CDR1 SGDLS and CDR2 YYNGEE. Sequencing used immunoSEQ multiplex PCR; TCRdb keeps in-frame clones, though not all of them. The sample records 60,000 to 95,000 clones, under 95% being singletons. The clonotype originates from a human donor in a cohort sampled during active COVID-19. The chain is built from TRBV9 and TRBJ2-1; D is uncertain. Sequenced: peripheral blood. The CDR3 bases are TGTGCCAGCAGTCGAGTGCTGAATGAGCAGTTCTTC. Its protein product is CASSRVLNEQFF.